Presented here are 13 T cell receptor beta chains from one specimen sequenced in a study of CD8 T cells in ankylosing spondylitis. Findings and caveats of the study: Blood from ankylosing spondylitis patients appeared to carry a characteristic eight-variant TCR beta motif.

No antigen has been identified for these receptors. TCRdb independently ran MiXCR on the 5' RACE reads; one entry per CDR3 protein. The data hold about 840,000 distinct CDR3 sequences, with 12% observed a single time. Sequenced input: blood, either unsorted or a sorted T cell fraction (not recorded which). Receptors originate from a male donor with ankylosing spondylitis.

This clonotype was seen more than once but under ten times. V gene TRBV20-1 combines with J gene TRBJ1-5, with 8 bases lining up with TRBD1. Trimming took 6 bases from V and 5 from J; bases not matched to a gene: 3. Germline V gene sequence: CDR1 DFQATT, CDR2 SNEGSKA (reference sequence). The CDR3 has 12 residues. For the CDR3, the DNA is TGCAGTGCCATGACAGGGGATCAGCCCCAGCATTTT. It is translated as CSAMTGDQPQHF.

This clonotype was recorded many times. V is TRBV7-9 and J is TRBJ2-5; 7 bases map to TRBD1. Germline V gene lookup returns CDR1 SEHNR and CDR2 FQNEAQ (reference sequence). V was clipped by 2 bases and J by 5 bases; unmatched bases: 5. The CDR3 spans 14 residues. Written as DNA, the CDR3 is TGTGCCAGCAGCTTACAGACAGGGCGGGAGACCCAGTACTTC. This codes for CASSLQTGRETQYF. The full variable domain, with the rest looked up from reference TRBV7-9 and TRBJ2-5, is DTGVSQNPRHKITKRGQNVTFRCDPISEHNRLYWYRQTLGQGPEFLTYFQNEAQLEKSRLLSDRFSAERPKGSFSTLEIQRTEQGDSAMYLCASSLQTGRETQYFGPGTRLLVL.

This clonotype was counted between two and nine times. The chain has TRBV7-9 and TRBJ2-1; no clear D. The CDR3 has 15 amino acids. Trimming left V 7 bases short and J 3 bases short, with 16 bases between. The V gene's germline CDR1 is SEHNR and CDR2 FQNEAQ (reference sequence). The CDR3, as DNA: TGTGCCAGCACTTGGACGCAGGTCGTCTACAATGAGCAGTTCTTC. Its translation is CASTWTQVVYNEQFF.

This clonotype was counted at least ten times. This rearrangement joins TRBV10-3 to TRBJ2-3; D possibly uses TRBD1 or TRBD2 (5 bases each). The V gene lost 10 bases and the J gene lost 6 bases, with 11 bases spanning the gap. CDR1 and CDR2 from the germline V gene are ENHRY and SYGVKD. The CDR3 runs to 11 residues. As DNA, the CDR3 is TGTGCCACCGGTTGGGGGGATACGCAGTATTTT. Translating it yields CATGWGDTQYF.

This clonotype has a handful of counts. The V and J genes are TRBV7-8 and TRBJ1-4, with D possibly being TRBD1 (5 bases). Trimming pared 5 bases from V and 8 bases from J, leaving 12 bases between. This CDR3 contains 13 residues. CDR1 and CDR2 (germline): SGHVS, FQNEAQ. CDR3 sequence reads: CASSRREGEKLFF. The DNA for the CDR3 is TGTGCCAGCAGCAGGAGGGAGGGGGAAAAACTGTTTTTT.

This clonotype was recorded many times. The chain couples TRBV7-2 to TRBJ2-3, with unresolved D. Between the trimmed V and J ends, which lost 2 bases and 6 bases, there was a span of 6 bases. The CDR3 spans 12 residues. The germline gives CDR1 SGHTA, CDR2 FQGNSA. The CDR3 loop is CASSLTSDTQYF. CDR3 nucleotides: TGTGCCAGCAGCTTAACGTCGGATACGCAGTATTTT.

This clonotype was picked up a small number of times. This chain uses TRBV11-2 with TRBJ2-1; the D call may be TRBD1 or TRBD2 (6 bases each). Between the trimmed V and J ends, which lost 5 bases and 1 base, there was a span of 24 bases. CDR1 is SGHAT, CDR2 FQNNGV, per germline. The CDR3 has 19 residues. The CDR3 is CASSAPGGPREQSYNEQFF. CDR3 coding DNA: TGTGCCAGCAGCGCCCCTGGGGGGCCTCGGGAACAATCCTACAATGAGCAGTTCTTC.

The rearrangement joins TRBV5-1 to TRBJ1-4, with no clear D. Between the trimmed V and J ends, which lost 4 bases and 5 bases, there was a span of 15 bases. CDR3 length: 15 residues. Germline V gene lookup returns CDR1 SGHRS and CDR2 YFSETQ. CDR3 nucleotide sequence: TGCGCCAGCAGCCGAGCGCGGACTTCCAATGAAAAACTGTTTTTT. Amino acid sequence: CASSRARTSNEKLFF.

The rearrangement joins TRBV6-1 to TRBJ1-6, with 9 bases that match TRBD1. Germline CDR1 MNHNS, CDR2 SASEGT. The ends lost 5 bases at V and 3 bases at J; junction bases unmatched: 2. The CDR3 contains 15 residues. CDR3 loop: CASSTTGGYNSPLHF. CDR3 DNA: TGTGCCAGCAGTACGACAGGGGGCTATAATTCACCCCTCCACTTT.

This clonotype has a handful of counts. This chain uses TRBV20-1 with TRBJ2-7; 12 bases align to TRBD1. The germline V gene encodes CDR1 DFQATT and CDR2 SNEGSKA (reference sequence). Germline trimming cut 1 base from V and 2 bases from J; bases unmatched to any gene: 12. The CDR3 consists of 18 residues. DNA of the CDR3: TGCAGTGCTAGAGTACGGGGACAGGGGGCGCCCGGGACCTACGAGCAGTACTTC. Its translation: CSARVRGQGAPGTYEQYF.

This clonotype came up many times. The chain carries TRBV7-2 and TRBJ1-1; D might be TRBD1 (6 bases). From germline, CDR1 is SGHTA and CDR2 FQGNSA. The germline V and J ends were trimmed by 5 bases and 5 bases, with 15 bases remaining between them. This CDR3 is built from 14 residues. In DNA form, the CDR3 reads TGTGCCAGCAGCCCCAGGGGACGGGGGACTGAAGCTTTCTTT. The encoded protein is CASSPRGRGTEAFF.

This chain connects TRBV7-3 to TRBJ1-1; a weak D match, TRBD1 (6 bases). The length of the CDR3 is 15 residues. V was shortened by 4 bases and J by 1 base, with 13 bases between the two germline ends. From germline, CDR1 is SGHTA and CDR2 FQGTGA. Here the CDR3 DNA reads TGTGCCAGCAGCTCCCTGGCCAGGGGGAACACTGAAGCTTTCTTT. This sequence encodes CASSSLARGNTEAFF.

The table lists this clonotype with a few counts. The chain employs TRBV6-1 and TRBJ2-1; perhaps D is TRBD1 or TRBD2 (5 bases each). Germline CDR1 is MNHNS and CDR2 is SASEGT. The ends were cut back, 3 bases at V and 10 bases at J, with 10 bases in the middle. This CDR3 comprises 12 residues. The CDR3 here is CASSDRDREQFF. The CDR3 nucleotides are TGTGCCAGCAGTGACAGGGACCGCGAGCAGTTCTTC.